This TCR beta chain was recovered during a study of shared clonotypes between healthy human individuals. Study outcomes and limitations: Naive CD4 clonotypes overlapped across a handful of donors at about 5%. Generation probability values for non-shared clonotypes were lower than those for clonotypes shared by all four donors.

Some clones are missing from TCRdb's copy, which holds only in-frame ones; the method was immunoSEQ multiplex PCR. The sample holds approximately 2.4 million clones, almost 96% seen once. CDR1 is LNHNV and CDR2 is YYDKDF in the germline V gene (reference sequence). CDR3 length equals 14 residues. Trimming cost V 5 bases and J 0 bases, with 8 bases left between them. As regards this clone: What it binds is unknown.

Sequenced material: naive CD4+ T cells sorted from blood. Subset described: CD45RA+ positively selected. This TCR was recovered from a man between 18 and 29 years old in good health. The rearrangement uses TRBV15 and TRBJ1-5, with unresolved D. The CDR3 region has the DNA TGTGCCACCAGCTGGATATCTAGCAATCAGCCCCAGCATTTT. This translates into CATSWISSNQPQHF.